This T cell receptor beta chain derives from a study of blood T cells in healthy people across ages. The use of a sample-barcoded 5' primer and a J-beta primer mix characterized a second PCR of roughly 6 to 11 cycles. TCRdb re-analysed the 5' RACE reads in MiXCR, keeping a single row per CDR3 protein. The sample lists 1.5 million to 2 million distinct CDR3 sequences, 28% seen once, with 7.7% in the top ten. The V gene lost 7 bases and the J gene lost 3 bases, with 10 bases spanning the gap. The CDR3 contains 14 residues. The source material was blood. The V call is TRBV12-3 or TRBV12-4, the J call TRBJ1-6; D may be TRBD1 (6 bases). The source of this sequence is a young woman in good health. CDR3 DNA: TGTGCCAGCAACATAGGGGGCTATAATTCACCCCTCCACTTT. Amino acids: CASNIGGYNSPLHF.